These 13 T cell receptor beta chains came from one sample sequenced in a study of OX40 agonist ivuxolimab in advanced cancers. Sequenced by immunoSEQ multiplex PCR; TCRdb stores in-frame clones only, minus some. The sample shows approximately 70,000 clones, 86% of them seen only once. Sample: CD4+ or CD8+ T cells sorted from blood, taken in a trial of the OX40 agonist ivuxolimab. The receptor source for this set is an adult with an advanced solid tumor such as melanoma, head and neck, liver or kidney cancer.

CDR3 loop: CASSLGFLPTPGAYEQYF. CDR3 in DNA: TGTGCCAGCAGCTTAGGGTTTCTCCCTACCCCCGGGGCCTACGAGCAGTACTTC. The chain carries TRBV7-9 and TRBJ2-7; the D gene is possibly TRBD2 (5 bases). From germline, CDR1 is SEHNR and CDR2 FQNEAQ (reference sequence). V lost 1 base, J lost 2 bases, and 21 bases lay in between. The CDR3 has 18 residues.

V is TRBV27 and J is TRBJ2-5; possibly TRBD1 or TRBD2 for D (5 bases each). Trimming left V 6 bases short and J 2 bases short, with 10 bases between. The CDR3 runs 13 residues. Germline V gene sequence: CDR1 MNHEY, CDR2 SMNVEV (reference sequence). Here the CDR3 reads CASSLGRQETQYF. As DNA, the CDR3 is TGTGCCAGCAGCCTGGGACGACAAGAGACCCAGTACTTC.

The genes are TRBV6-5 and TRBJ2-7; D possibly uses TRBD1 or TRBD2 (5 bases each). CDR1 and CDR2 from the germline V gene are MNHEY and SVGAGI. Trimming shortened V by 6 bases and J by 1 base, and 10 bases separated the two germline ends. The CDR3 is made up of 13 amino acids. For the CDR3, the DNA is TGTGCCAGCAGGGGGACGGCATCCTACGAGCAGTACTTC. As protein: CASRGTASYEQYF.

The chain carries TRBV18 and TRBJ2-5; D not certain. This CDR3 region has 13 residues. Germline loops: CDR1 KGHSH, CDR2 LQKENI. Trimming stripped 2 bases from V and 4 bases from J, with 8 bases between. The CDR3 coding sequence is TGTGCCAGCTCACCAATGCATGGAGAGACCCAGTACTTC. Encoded protein: CASSPMHGETQYF.

This clone was observed a single time. The chain joins TRBV2 to TRBJ2-1, with TRBD2 matching over 11 bases. CDR1 is SNHLY, CDR2 FYNNEI, per germline. V trimming: 10 bases; J trimming: 6 bases; junction bases outside the gene matches: 11. The CDR3 runs 15 residues. The CDR3 sequence is CATQPLAGGVNEQFF. CDR3 DNA sequence: TGTGCCACCCAGCCCCTAGCGGGGGGAGTCAATGAGCAGTTCTTC.

The chain combines TRBV19 with TRBJ2-2, with TRBD2 identical over 9 bases. CDR3 size: 15 residues. Unmatched junction bases numbered 7, after V lost 5 bases and J lost 6 bases. Germline-derived CDR1 and CDR2 are LNHDA and SQIVND (reference sequence). CDR3 protein: CASSVRTSVAGELFF. The CDR3 DNA sequence: TGTGCCAGTAGTGTGCGGACTAGCGTGGCCGGGGAGCTGTTTTTT.

The CDR3 nucleotides are TGTGCCAGCAGCTGGGGACAGCGAGTTGGCTACACCTTC. This translates into CASSWGQRVGYTF. The chain uses TRBV7-2 and TRBJ1-2; 7 bases are a match to TRBD1. This CDR3 contains 13 residues. V dropped 4 bases and J dropped 7; count of bases not matched to a gene: 6. The germline CDR1 and CDR2 sequences are SGHTA and FQGNSA.

This clone came up once. Other nucleotide sequences in the sample specify the same CDR3. This chain's CDR3 is CASSPEQGTGGYTF. The DNA for the CDR3 is TGTGCCAGCTCACCCGAACAGGGAACGGGCGGCTACACCTTC. This chain uses TRBV18 with TRBJ1-2, with TRBD1 as a possible D gene (6 bases). The CDR3 runs 14 residues. Germline lookup yields CDR1 KGHSH and CDR2 LQKENI. The germline V and J ends were trimmed by 3 bases and 8 bases, with 16 bases remaining between them.

The rearrangement links TRBV7-9 to TRBJ2-7, with D uncertain. Germline V gene sequence: CDR1 SEHNR, CDR2 FQNEAQ (reference sequence). V lost 3 bases to trimming and J lost 6 bases, with 9 bases between them. CDR3 size: 12 residues. Written as DNA, the CDR3 is TGTGCCAGCAGCTTCGGGTACTCCGAGCAGTACTTC. Protein product: CASSFGYSEQYF.

CDR3 nucleotides: TGCGCCAGCAGCCCTGGGACTTCTTACTATGGCTACACCTTC. It is translated as CASSPGTSYYGYTF. The V and J genes are TRBV5-1 and TRBJ1-2; tentative D call: TRBD1 (5 bases). The CDR3 covers 14 residues. The ends were cut back, 4 bases at V and 3 bases at J, with 13 bases in the middle. From germline, CDR1 is SGHRS and CDR2 YFSETQ.

This CDR3 reads CATSRDDRDDGYTF. The CDR3 DNA reads TGTGCCACCAGCAGAGATGACAGGGATGATGGCTACACCTTC. The chain couples TRBV15 to TRBJ1-2; 7 bases fit TRBD1. V shed 0 bases and J 6 bases; nucleotides not matched to a gene: 4. The CDR3 has 14 residues. Germline-derived CDR1 and CDR2 are LNHNV and YYDKDF (reference sequence). Based on the CDR3 plus reference TRBV15 and TRBJ1-2, the full variable domain is DAMVIQNPRYQVTQFGKPVTLSCSQTLNHNVMYWYQQKSSQAPKLLFHYYDKDFNNEADTPDNFQSRRPNTSFCFLDIRSPGLGDTAMYLCATSRDDRDDGYTFGSGTRLTVV.

The V call is TRBV29-1, the J call TRBJ1-5, with 11 bases that match TRBD1. The CDR3 consists of 13 residues. Germline V gene lookup returns CDR1 SQVTM and CDR2 ANQGSEA. Trimming at V came to 8 bases and at J to 6 bases, leaving 6 bases not matched to a gene. The CDR3 DNA sequence: TGCAGCACGGGACAGGGGGAGGGTCAGCCCCAGCATTTT. This encodes CSTGQGEGQPQHF.

There are a few counts of this clone. The V gene is TRBV28, the J gene TRBJ2-1; 7 bases agree with TRBD1. Losses at the gene ends were 1 base for V and 3 bases for J; bases not matched to a gene: 3. The CDR3 totals 15 residues. The V gene's germline CDR1 is MDHEN and CDR2 SYDVKM. CDR3 protein: CASSLSQGIYNEQFF. The CDR3, as DNA: TGTGCCAGCAGTTTATCACAGGGGATCTACAATGAGCAGTTCTTC.